Sequencing of this T cell receptor (beta chain) was carried out in a study of T cell changes during pregnancy in multiple sclerosis. Generated by immunoSEQ multiplex PCR, the TCRdb table keeps only in-frame clones and is missing some. Of about 20,000 clones in the sample, roughly nine tenths are singletons; the top ten hold roughly 0.61%. Trimming at V came to 5 bases and at J to 5 bases, leaving 0 bases not matched to a gene. Per germline, CDR1 MDHEN and CDR2 SYDVKM. The CDR3 runs 12 residues. The sequencing used CD4+ T cells from peripheral blood mononuclear cells, collected in the third trimester of pregnancy. The clonotype was recovered from a female donor in good health, enrolled as a control in a pregnancy study. The chain employs TRBV28 and TRBJ1-5; 7 nucleotides match TRBD1. CDR3 region: CASSTGDQPQHF. The CDR3 DNA is TGTGCCAGCAGTACAGGGGATCAGCCCCAGCATTTT.